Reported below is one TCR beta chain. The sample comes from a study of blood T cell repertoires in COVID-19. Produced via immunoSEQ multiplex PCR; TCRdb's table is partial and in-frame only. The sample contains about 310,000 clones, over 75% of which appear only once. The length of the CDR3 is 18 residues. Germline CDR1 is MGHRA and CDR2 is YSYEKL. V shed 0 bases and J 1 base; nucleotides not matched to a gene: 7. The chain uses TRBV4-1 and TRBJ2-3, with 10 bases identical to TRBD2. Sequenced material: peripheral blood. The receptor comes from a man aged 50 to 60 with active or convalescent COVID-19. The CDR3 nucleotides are TGCGCCAGCAGCCAAGACCGAGGACTAGCGGACGGCACAGATACGCAGTATTTT. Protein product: CASSQDRGLADGTDTQYF.